One and the same sample provided the 2 T cell receptor beta chains below, sequenced in a study of blood T cell repertoires in COVID-19. Sequencing was performed with immunoSEQ multiplex PCR; in TCRdb, only in-frame clones are kept and a portion is missing. Found here are about 90,000 clones, around four fifths of them singletons; the top ten hold roughly 3.2%. Sequenced input: peripheral blood. The receptors were gathered from a man aged 45 to 65 with acute or convalescent COVID-19.

The chain is built from TRBV28 and TRBJ2-7; 10 bases match TRBD2. After removal of 2 bases from V and 2 bases from J, the junction contained 3 bases not matched to a gene. Germline V gives CDR1 MDHEN, CDR2 SYDVKM. This CDR3 is 15 amino acids long. The CDR3 sequence: CASSLITSGTYEQYF. CDR3 bases: TGTGCCAGCAGTTTAATTACTAGCGGGACCTACGAGCAGTACTTC.

The chain links TRBV5-4 to TRBJ1-5; tentative D call: TRBD1 (6 bases). Germline assignment: CDR1 SGHNT and CDR2 YYREEE (reference sequence). Trimming took 3 bases from V and 7 from J, leaving 17 bases between them. CDR3 length: 15 amino acids. The CDR3 reads CASSWIRGGRQPQHF. The CDR3 nucleotides are TGTGCCAGCAGCTGGATAAGGGGGGGCCGGCAGCCCCAGCATTTT.